This T cell receptor (beta chain) was recovered during a study of tumor and adjacent non-tumor tissue in lung cancer. Study overall: Samples averaged about 4.2 million productive TCRbeta reads each. General observations from the study: Top 100 clones took a larger repertoire share in normal lung. Tumor tissue had significantly higher TCR diversity than normal lung.

TCRbeta libraries were built with three rounds of nested PCR, modified from ARM-PCR. One entry per CDR3 protein, called by TCRdb with MiXCR from the multiplex PCR reads. Altogether more than 85,000 distinct CDR3 sequences are present, approximately 84% being singletons, with the ten largest covering under 25%. CDR3 length: 14 amino acids. In germline, CDR1 is SGHAT, CDR2 FQNNGV. The template was RNA from unsorted bulk tissue. Between August and November 2014, newly diagnosed, chemotherapy-naive lung cancer patients underwent thoracic surgery in China. Notes on this clonotype: Its specificity is unknown. The junction and the germline gene differ at one end; a read error may be behind it.

The TCR was taken from a man between 65 and 85 years old with non-small cell lung cancer. Sample: lung tumor tissue. The J gene is TRBJ1-2, the V gene TRBV11-2; the D is unclear. The CDR3 spells CDSRPTWGTYGYTF. In DNA, the CDR3 is TGTGACAGCAGGCCGACATGGGGTACCTATGGCTACACCTTC.